These 28 T cell receptor beta chains originate from one sample sequenced in a study of T-cell reconstitution after alpha-beta-depleted transplantation in children. The authors prepared the TCRbeta library with unique molecular identifiers. MiXCR was run by TCRdb on the PCR reads, yielding one entry per CDR3 protein. The sample has approximately 1,000,000 distinct CDR3 sequences, 25% to 30% seen once; the top ten hold roughly 28%. The starting material was PBMCs, mostly from graft donor cells, obtained 360 days after TCRalphabeta/CD19-depleted stem cell transplant. All receptors derive from a boy under three years old who had a stem cell transplant for SCID, so the T cells may come from the graft donor.

The J gene is TRBJ2-3, the V gene TRBV5-1, with 10 bases that match TRBD2. In germline, CDR1 is SGHRS, CDR2 YFSETQ. The CDR3 length is 17 residues. V gave up 0 bases and J gave up 0 bases; unmatched junction bases: 4. CDR3 residues: CASSLVLAGASTDTQYF. CDR3 sequence (DNA): TGCGCCAGCAGCTTGGTCCTAGCGGGGGCCAGCACAGATACGCAGTATTTT.

The chain couples TRBV5-1 to TRBJ2-1, with TRBD1 matching 7 bases. The V gene end was trimmed by 4 bases and the J gene end by 2 bases; junction bases not matched to a gene: 12. The CDR3 has 17 residues. Germline V gene data show CDR1 as SGHRS and CDR2 as YFSETQ. Here the CDR3 DNA reads TGCGCCAGCAGCCCACAGGGGAGCCAACTTACCTACAATGAGCAGTTCTTC. Residues: CASSPQGSQLTYNEQFF. Full variable domain (remainder filled in from reference TRBV5-1 and TRBJ2-1): KAGVTQTPRYLIKTRGQQVTLSCSPISGHRSVSWYQQTPGQGLQFLFEYFSETQRNKGNFPGRFSGRQFSNSRSEMNVSTLELGDSALYLCASSPQGSQLTYNEQFFGPGTRLTVL.

The V and J genes are TRBV12-5 and TRBJ2-1; no firm D call. The CDR3 runs 13 residues. The V gene's germline CDR1 is LGHNT and CDR2 FRNRAP. Trimming pared 2 bases from V and 6 bases from J, leaving 8 bases between. CDR3 sequence reads: CASGLSTGNEQFF. The CDR3 DNA reads as TGTGCTAGTGGTTTGTCCACGGGCAATGAGCAGTTCTTC.

The J gene is TRBJ2-1, the V gene TRBV7-8, with 7 bases matching TRBD1. The germline V gene has CDR1 SGHVS and CDR2 FQNEAQ. Losses at the gene ends were 1 base for V and 2 bases for J; bases not matched to a gene: 5. The CDR3 is 16 residues long. The CDR3 coding sequence is TGTGCCAGCAGCTTAGGATCCAGGGGGACCTACAATGAGCAGTTCTTC. Protein sequence: CASSLGSRGTYNEQFF.

The rearrangement links TRBV27 to TRBJ2-1; 9 positions match TRBD2. In germline, CDR1 is MNHEY, CDR2 SMNVEV (reference sequence). V shed 8 bases and J 5 bases; nucleotides not matched to a gene: 4. This CDR3 has 13 residues. The CDR3 loop reads CASAGGPHNEQFF. The CDR3 coding sequence is TGTGCCAGCGCGGGGGGGCCCCACAATGAGCAGTTCTTC.

The chain carries TRBV12-3 or TRBV12-4 and TRBJ2-7; D uncertain. This CDR3 contains 12 residues. Deletions cut 6 bases from V and 6 bases from J, with 12 bases between. CDR3: CASRSYPSEQYF. The CDR3 region has the DNA TGTGCCAGCAGGTCCTATCCCTCCGAGCAGTACTTC.

In its sample, this clonotype was seen a few times. CDR3 bases: TGTGCCAGCAGTTTAGTCAGGGGGCTGATCGAGCAGTACTTC. Translating it yields CASSLVRGLIEQYF. The chain employs TRBV28 and TRBJ2-7; 8 positions match TRBD1. Trimming at V came to 2 bases and at J to 6 bases, leaving 6 bases not matched to a gene. The CDR3 extends over 14 amino acids. Germline CDR1 reads MDHEN; CDR2 reads SYDVKM.

The gene calls are TRBV9 and TRBJ1-3, with D hard to call. Germline V lookup: CDR1 SGDLS, CDR2 YYNGEE. V lost 4 bases to trimming and J lost 4 bases, with 9 bases between them. CDR3 length equals 13 residues. CDR3 region: CASSPSDGNTIYF. CDR3 coding DNA: TGTGCCAGCAGCCCAAGTGACGGAAACACCATATATTTT.

Only a few counts were recorded for this clonotype. The chain recombines TRBV11-1 with TRBJ2-3, with D uncertain. Deletions cut 3 bases from V and 1 base from J, with 23 bases between. The CDR3 has 19 amino acids. CDR1 SGHAT and CDR2 FQDESV come from the germline V gene (reference sequence). The CDR3 region has the DNA TGTGCCAGCAGCTTCGCGCCTGGCCAGGCGGCGAAACGCACAGATACGCAGTATTTT. This encodes CASSFAPGQAAKRTDTQYF.

The chain combines TRBV5-1 with TRBJ2-3; D call uncertain. From germline, CDR1 is SGHRS and CDR2 YFSETQ. V lost 4 bases to trimming and J lost 1 base, with 7 bases between them. This CDR3 is built from 13 residues. For the CDR3, the DNA is TGCGCCAGCAGCGAGGTTGGCACAGATACGCAGTATTTT. Its translation is CASSEVGTDTQYF. The complete variable domain, with remaining parts taken from reference TRBV5-1 and TRBJ2-3, reads KAGVTQTPRYLIKTRGQQVTLSCSPISGHRSVSWYQQTPGQGLQFLFEYFSETQRNKGNFPGRFSGRQFSNSRSEMNVSTLELGDSALYLCASSEVGTDTQYFGPGTRLTVL.

The chain combines TRBV20-1 with TRBJ2-5, with 7 bases that match TRBD1. CDR3 length equals 13 residues. CDR1 DFQATT and CDR2 SNEGSKA come from the germline V gene (reference sequence). V trimming: 4 bases; J trimming: 3 bases; junction bases outside the gene matches: 5. The CDR3 protein is CSATGGVKETQYF. As DNA, the CDR3 is TGCAGTGCTACAGGGGGAGTTAAAGAGACCCAGTACTTC.

This clonotype was recorded a few times. The V gene is TRBV6-5, the J gene TRBJ2-7, with 7 bases fitting TRBD2. CDR1 and CDR2 from the germline V gene are MNHEY and SVGAGI. V was pared by 2 bases and J by 1 base, with 8 bases of the junction left unmatched. CDR3 size: 16 residues. The CDR3 region is CASSYGNSGLSYEQYF. CDR3 nucleotide sequence: TGTGCCAGCAGTTACGGAAACTCGGGACTATCCTACGAGCAGTACTTC.

The V and J genes are TRBV10-1 and TRBJ2-1; D is uncertain. V lost 2 bases, J lost 12 bases, and 11 bases lay in between. In germline, CDR1 is WNHNN, CDR2 SYGVQD (reference sequence). This CDR3 is built from 12 residues. The CDR3: CASSEGSKGQFF. The CDR3 DNA is TGCGCCAGCAGTGAGGGGTCAAAAGGGCAGTTCTTC.

The chain combines TRBV12-3 or TRBV12-4 with TRBJ2-2; 8 positions match TRBD2. V lost 6 bases to trimming and J lost 5 bases; unmatched junction nucleotides: 11. CDR3 size: 16 residues. This chain's CDR3 is CASRGAGALRTGELFF. CDR3 DNA: TGTGCCAGCAGGGGAGCGGGGGCCTTGAGGACCGGGGAGCTGTTTTTT.

This sequence joins TRBV12-3 or TRBV12-4 and TRBJ2-1; D may be TRBD1 or TRBD2 (5 bases each). V was shortened by 3 bases and J by 4 bases, with 22 bases between the two germline ends. The CDR3 is 18 residues long. This CDR3 reads CASSFMGVHGARYNEQFF. The CDR3, as DNA: TGTGCCAGCAGTTTCATGGGGGTCCACGGGGCAAGGTACAATGAGCAGTTCTTC.

This sequence joins TRBV20-1 and TRBJ2-2, with D possibly being TRBD1 (5 bases). Germline CDR1 is DFQATT and CDR2 is SNEGSKA (reference sequence). The CDR3 length is 12 residues. V lost 5 bases and J lost 6, with 10 bases in between. The CDR3 sequence: CSAPRDPGELFF. In DNA form, the CDR3 reads TGCAGTGCTCCCAGGGATCCCGGGGAGCTGTTTTTT.

This sequence joins TRBV24-1 and TRBJ2-3; the D gene is possibly TRBD2 (5 bases). V lost 5 bases and J 2 bases, leaving 13 bases between the germline ends. The CDR3 runs to 15 residues. Germline assignment: CDR1 KGHDR and CDR2 SFDVKD. For the CDR3, the DNA is TGTGCCACCAGTGCTTCTACGGGGTACACAGATACGCAGTATTTT. Amino acid sequence: CATSASTGYTDTQYF.

The chain employs TRBV9 and TRBJ2-5; possible D gene TRBD2, 6 bases. The CDR3 is 15 amino acids. V dropped 4 bases and J dropped 1 base, with 14 bases sitting between them. Germline V gives CDR1 SGDLS, CDR2 YYNGEE. The CDR3, as DNA: TGTGCCAGCAGCCCCCGGAGGGATGTCCAAGAGACCCAGTACTTC. It yields the protein CASSPRRDVQETQYF.

This clonotype was observed a handful of times. The chain couples TRBV5-1 to TRBJ2-7; D is unclear. V lost 0 bases to trimming and J lost 4 bases, with 14 bases between them. Germline assignment: CDR1 SGHRS and CDR2 YFSETQ. The CDR3 sequence is 15 residues long. As DNA, the CDR3 is TGCGCCAGCAGCTTGGGGTCCCAACCACAATACGAGCAGTACTTC. This sequence encodes CASSLGSQPQYEQYF.

This clonotype has just a few counts. The chain employs TRBV6-5 and TRBJ1-6, with a possible D match to TRBD1 (5 bases). The CDR3 runs to 15 residues. Trimming cost V 6 bases and J 6 bases, with 15 bases left between them. Per germline, CDR1 MNHEY and CDR2 SVGAGI. CDR3 bases: TGTGCCAGCAGGGTACAGGAGAGGGCTAATTCACCCCTCCACTTT. This codes for CASRVQERANSPLHF.

The sample holds a few counts of this clonotype. The chain couples TRBV18 to TRBJ2-7, with D hard to call. V lost 0 bases to trimming and J lost 2 bases, with 11 bases between them. Germline CDR1 KGHSH, CDR2 LQKENI. This CDR3 is 15 amino acids long. CDR3 bases: TGTGCCAGCTCACCACCGACTGAATCGACCTACGAGCAGTACTTC. Its protein is CASSPPTESTYEQYF.

This clonotype came up a few times. The V gene is TRBV3-1, the J gene TRBJ1-2; D is unclear. V shed 1 base and J shed 2 bases, with 14 bases lying between them. CDR1 and CDR2 (germline): LGHDT, YNNKEL (reference sequence). The CDR3 runs to 16 residues. CDR3 DNA sequence: TGTGCCAGCAGCCAAGGTGGTGTTGGGGTAAACTATGGCTACACCTTC. It is translated as CASSQGGVGVNYGYTF.

This clonotype was seen only a few times. The chain has TRBV6-5 and TRBJ2-1, with 7 bases that match TRBD2. V was pared by 6 bases and J by 4 bases, with 12 bases of the junction left unmatched. Germline CDR1 MNHEY, CDR2 SVGAGI. CDR3 length equals 16 residues. CDR3 bases: TGTGCCAGCAGACTCGCCCCGGCTAGCGGATACAATGAGCAGTTCTTC. Its translation: CASRLAPASGYNEQFF.

The table lists this clonotype with a few counts. V gene TRBV21-1 combines with J gene TRBJ2-5; the table's D call of TRBD1 was not tested on the DNA. TRBV21-1 is classified as a pseudogene. This CDR3 is 16 amino acids long. Written as DNA, the CDR3 is TGTGCCAGCAGCAAACAGGGGGTCGGCAGGGAAGAGACCCAGTACTTC. Translation gives CASSKQGVGREETQYF.

The chain uses TRBV3-1 and TRBJ1-5; 7 positions match TRBD1. The V gene end was trimmed by 2 bases and the J gene end by 2 bases; junction bases not matched to a gene: 3. The length of the CDR3 is 15 residues. In germline, CDR1 is LGHDT, CDR2 YNNKEL (reference sequence). CDR3 sequence reads: CASSQSGGGNQPQHF. CDR3 DNA: TGTGCCAGCAGCCAATCAGGGGGAGGCAATCAGCCCCAGCATTTT.

This clonotype turned up a few times. This chain links TRBV7-8 with TRBJ2-5, with 7 bases matching TRBD2. From germline, CDR1 is SGHVS and CDR2 FQNEAQ. V was pared by 2 bases and J by 2 bases, with 8 bases of the junction left unmatched. This CDR3 spans 16 amino acids. The CDR3 protein is CASSLYPAGIQETQYF. CDR3 DNA: TGTGCCAGCAGCTTATACCCAGCGGGGATACAAGAGACCCAGTACTTC.

This clonotype was picked up a small number of times. The chain uses TRBV13 and TRBJ2-1; 7 positions match TRBD1. Trimming removed 3 bases from V and 4 bases from J; junction bases left unmatched: 9. The CDR3 is made up of 16 amino acids. Germline CDR1 and CDR2: PRHDT and FYEKMQ (reference sequence). The chain's CDR3 is CASSFGWDRVYNEQFF. The CDR3 nucleotides read TGTGCCAGCAGCTTTGGCTGGGACAGAGTTTACAATGAGCAGTTCTTC.

This clonotype has just a few counts. The chain couples TRBV4-1 to TRBJ2-3, with no clear D. The germline V gene has CDR1 MGHRA and CDR2 YSYEKL. The V gene lost 1 base and the J gene lost 6 bases, with 11 bases spanning the gap. The CDR3 extends over 14 amino acids. The CDR3 nucleotides are TGCGCCAGCAGCCAAGGCCCGATGAAGGATACGCAGTATTTT. It codes for CASSQGPMKDTQYF.